This T cell receptor beta chain was documented in a study of cytomegalovirus exposure and HLA in healthy donors. Study-wide findings and caveats: In a later analysis, at a false discovery rate of 0.05, fewer than 20,000 TCR beta sequences matched HLA alleles.

Regarding this clone: Its specificity is unknown.

PCR primers comprised 60 Vbeta and 13 Jbeta primers. The protocol was immunoSEQ multiplex PCR, while the TCRdb copy is restricted to in-frame clones and leaves out a portion. The data show approximately 140,000 clones, about four fifths seen once. Germline loops: CDR1 LNHDA, CDR2 SQIVND (reference sequence). CDR3 size: 13 residues. Germline trimming cut 4 bases from V and 5 bases from J; bases unmatched to any gene: 4. The rearrangement joins TRBV19 to TRBJ2-7; 8 bases fit TRBD2. Sample: PBMCs. This clonotype was sampled from a man aged 30 to 45 in good health and CMV-seronegative. The CDR3 sequence: CASSTLRGDEQYF. The CDR3 DNA follows: TGTGCCAGTAGTACTCTGCGGGGGGACGAGCAGTACTTC. The complete variable domain, with remaining parts taken from reference TRBV19 and TRBJ2-7, reads DGGITQSPKYLFRKEGQNVTLSCEQNLNHDAMYWYRQDPGQGLRLIYYSQIVNDFQKGDIAEGYSVSREKKESFPLTVTSAQKNPTAFYLCASSTLRGDEQYFGPGTRLTVT.